The clone carrying this T cell receptor beta chain was seen ten or more times. This sample is part of a study of T cells in Graves' hyperthyroidism and ophthalmopathy. A NOSPECS grade of at least 4, a Clinical Activity Score of at least 3 and duration under 3 months were recorded in ophthalmopathy patients. The CDR3 regions of TCR beta were amplified from RNA transcripts. The HTBI primer set drove a first-round RT-PCR of the TCR CDR3. Each CDR3 protein is one row after TCRdb ran MiXCR on the multiplex PCR reads. The sample lists around 600,000 distinct CDR3 sequences; 13% to 15% were seen once. CDR3 length equals 13 residues. The V and J ends lost 8 bases and 2 bases, in that order; junction bases with no gene match: 3. The germline gives CDR1 MDHEN, CDR2 SYDVKM.

The source is a woman under 30 with Graves' ophthalmopathy. Sample: blood. V usage is TRBV28 and J usage is TRBJ2-3; 8 bases agree with TRBD1. Here the CDR3 DNA reads TGTGCCAGCGAGACAGGGGTCACAGATACGCAGTATTTT. This gives the protein CASETGVTDTQYF.